These 31 T cell receptor beta chains came from one sample sequenced in a study of blood T cell repertoires in COVID-19. Clones were read by immunoSEQ multiplex PCR, and TCRdb kept only the in-frame ones, dropping some. The data contain under 400,000 clones, about 91% of them singletons. The sequencing input was peripheral blood. The receptors stem from a woman aged 25 to 39 with COVID-19, enrolled during active disease.

The chain combines TRBV5-4 with TRBJ1-2, with D uncertain. The CDR3 consists of 12 residues. The germline V and J ends were trimmed by 3 bases and 5 bases, with 8 bases remaining between them. The germline V gene has CDR1 SGHNT and CDR2 YYREEE (reference sequence). The CDR3 DNA follows: TGTGCCAGCAGCTCAACCCTATATGGCTACACCTTC. This translates into CASSSTLYGYTF.

There are a few counts of this clone. The V and J genes are TRBV2 and TRBJ2-7; 12 nucleotides match TRBD1. Per germline, CDR1 SNHLY and CDR2 FYNNEI. V lost 7 bases to trimming and J lost 2 bases; unmatched junction nucleotides: 3. The CDR3 length is 14 residues. CDR3 coding DNA: TGTGCCAGCAAAGGGACAGGGGGCACCTACGAGCAGTACGTC. Amino acid sequence: CASKGTGGTYEQYV.

The genes are TRBV11-1 and TRBJ1-1; D gene ambiguous. Trimming removed 3 bases from V and 1 base from J, with 12 bases in between. The CDR3 sequence is 15 residues long. In germline, CDR1 is SGHAT, CDR2 FQDESV (reference sequence). The CDR3, as DNA: TGTGCCAGCAGCTTTGTCCCAGGAGGGAACACTGAAGCTTTCTTT. This translates into CASSFVPGGNTEAFF. The full variable domain, its missing parts supplied by reference TRBV11-1 and TRBJ1-1, is EAEVAQSPRYKITEKSQAVAFWCDPISGHATLYWYRQILGQGPELLVQFQDESVVDDSQLPKDRFSAERLKGVDSTLKIQPAELGDSAMYLCASSFVPGGNTEAFFGQGTRLTVV.

The chain recombines TRBV4-2 with TRBJ1-1; no firm D call. The CDR3 is 14 amino acids. Germline CDR1 is LGHNA and CDR2 is YNFKEQ. Trimming removed 2 bases from V and 6 bases from J, with 13 bases in between. CDR3 sequence: CASSQLSPTAEAFF. CDR3 coding DNA: TGTGCCAGCAGCCAACTATCCCCCACGGCTGAAGCTTTCTTT.

V and J are TRBV7-2 and TRBJ1-2; TRBD1 matches at 7 bases. V was clipped by 4 bases and J by 2 bases; unmatched bases: 7. The germline CDR1 and CDR2 sequences are SGHTA and FQGNSA. The CDR3 loop spans 15 amino acids. The CDR3 sequence is CASSSRTGANYGYTF. Written as DNA, the CDR3 is TGTGCCAGCAGCTCTAGGACAGGCGCCAACTATGGCTACACCTTC. Full variable domain (missing parts from reference TRBV7-2 and TRBJ1-2): GAGVSQSPSNKVTEKGKDVELRCDPISGHTALYWYRQSLGQGLEFLIYFQGNSAPDKSGLPSDRFSAERTGGSVSTLTIQRTQQEDSAVYLCASSSRTGANYGYTFGSGTRLTVV.

V gene TRBV6-5 combines with J gene TRBJ1-6; weak D call: TRBD1 (5 bases). Germline V CDR1 and CDR2: MNHEY, SVGAGI. Trimming removed 0 bases at V and 14 bases at J, with 20 bases between. CDR3 length equals 16 residues. The CDR3 loop reads CASSYSRSRVADTLHF. The CDR3 DNA follows: TGTGCCAGCAGTTACTCGAGGAGTAGAGTTGCGGACACCCTCCACTTT.

V and J are TRBV5-6 and TRBJ1-3; 9 positions match TRBD1. CDR3 length: 18 residues. Germline values: CDR1 SGHDT, CDR2 YYEEEE. V gave up 3 bases and J gave up 0 bases; unmatched junction bases: 10. CDR3 region: CASSYTGGSFLSGNTIYF. CDR3 bases: TGTGCCAGCAGCTATACAGGGGGCTCTTTCCTCTCTGGAAACACCATATATTTT.

This chain links TRBV19 with TRBJ1-1, with TRBD1 matching 8 bases. J lost 8 bases, V lost 5 bases, and 4 bases had no gene match. Germline loops: CDR1 LNHDA, CDR2 SQIVND (reference sequence). CDR3 length equals 12 residues. The CDR3 DNA is TGTGCCAGTAGTTCATGGACAGGGGAAGCTTTCTTT. Its protein is CASSSWTGEAFF.

The V gene is TRBV4-2, the J gene TRBJ2-7, with TRBD2 matching 11 bases. Germline CDR1 is LGHNA and CDR2 is YNFKEQ. The CDR3 length is 15 residues. The J segment lost 0 bases and the V segment lost 2 bases, leaving 0 bases of the junction unmatched. The CDR3 DNA reads as TGTGCCAGCAGCCAACTAGCGGGGGGCTCCTACGAGCAGTACTTC. It codes for CASSQLAGGSYEQYF.

The V gene is TRBV2, the J gene TRBJ1-2; TRBD1 matches at 8 bases. V trimming: 7 bases; J trimming: 2 bases; junction bases outside the gene matches: 9. Germline values: CDR1 SNHLY, CDR2 FYNNEI. The CDR3 has 15 amino acids. CDR3 bases: TGTGCCAGCATCACCCCAGGGGGCGGGAACTATGGCTACACCTTC. Translated: CASITPGGGNYGYTF.

The chain couples TRBV10-3 to TRBJ1-5, with D possibly TRBD1 on 6 matching bases. The CDR3 runs to 15 residues. Per the germline V gene, CDR1 is ENHRY and CDR2 is SYGVKD. Between the trimmed V and J ends, which lost 10 bases and 0 bases, there was a span of 16 bases. The CDR3 here is CATSADSNSNQPQHF. The CDR3 DNA reads as TGTGCCACCTCTGCGGACAGCAATAGCAATCAGCCCCAGCATTTT.

This clone has ten or more counts. The same CDR3 can be traced to other DNA sequences in this sample. V is TRBV5-4 and J is TRBJ2-5; TRBD2 might be the D (6 bases). Germline CDR1 and CDR2: SGHNT and YYREEE (reference sequence). V gave up 4 bases and J gave up 1 base, with 14 bases separating them. This CDR3 spans 15 amino acids. CDR3 nucleotides: TGTGCCAGCAGCCTCGCGGGGCGGGGCCAAGAGACCCAGTACTTC. It yields the protein CASSLAGRGQETQYF.

V is TRBV18 and J is TRBJ2-2; 8 bases align to TRBD2. Losses at the gene ends were 8 bases for V and 5 bases for J; bases not matched to a gene: 10. This CDR3 is 15 amino acids long. In germline, CDR1 is KGHSH, CDR2 LQKENI. The CDR3 region is CASKEAGEQTGELFF. DNA of the CDR3: TGTGCCAGCAAGGAAGCGGGGGAGCAGACCGGGGAGCTGTTTTTT.

The chain couples TRBV27 to TRBJ2-1, with TRBD2 matching over 14 bases. The CDR3 extends over 15 amino acids. The V segment lost 2 bases and the J segment 6 bases; nucleotides outside the gene matches: 0. Looked up from germline, CDR1 is MNHEY and CDR2 is SMNVEV (reference sequence). The chain's CDR3 is CASSLGTSGGNEQFF. The CDR3 DNA reads as TGTGCCAGCAGTTTAGGGACTAGCGGGGGCAATGAGCAGTTCTTC.

The rearrangement uses TRBV4-1 and TRBJ1-2; TRBD1 matches at 9 bases. V was clipped by 0 bases and J by 8 bases; unmatched bases: 13. Germline V lookup: CDR1 MGHRA, CDR2 YSYEKL. The CDR3 runs 17 residues. The CDR3 sequence is CASSQDRGQGSLGGYTF. The CDR3 region has the DNA TGCGCCAGCAGCCAAGATAGGGGACAGGGTAGTCTGGGGGGCTACACCTTC.

The chain joins TRBV4-1 to TRBJ1-2, with a tentative D call TRBD1 (5 bases). The CDR3 contains 13 residues. V dropped 1 base and J dropped 7 bases, with 10 bases sitting between them. The germline gives CDR1 MGHRA, CDR2 YSYEKL. As DNA, the CDR3 is TGCGCCAGCAGCCAAGGATCGGGACTTGGCTACACCTTC. Protein: CASSQGSGLGYTF.

This chain links TRBV3-1 (or the pseudogene TRBV3-2) with TRBJ2-7, with D possibly matching TRBD1 (5 bases). This CDR3 has 14 residues. V was shortened by 4 bases and J by 4 bases, with 14 bases between the two germline ends. CDR1 and CDR2 from the germline V gene are LGHDT and YNNKEL (reference sequence). This chain's CDR3 is CASSPGKGNYEQYV. The CDR3 nucleotides read TGTGCCAGCAGCCCTGGGAAGGGGAATTACGAGCAGTACGTC.

CDR3 sequence reads: CASSSDRGAEAFF. DNA for the CDR3: TGTGCCAGCAGCTCGGACAGGGGCGCTGAAGCTTTCTTT. The chain carries TRBV7-3 and TRBJ1-1; 9 bases map to TRBD1. Trimming at V came to 4 bases and at J to 6 bases, leaving 3 bases not matched to a gene. Per germline, CDR1 SGHTA and CDR2 FQGTGA. CDR3 length equals 13 residues.

The chain joins TRBV10-1 to TRBJ2-1; D uncertain. The V and J ends lost 1 base and 4 bases respectively, with 14 bases between them. This CDR3 has 16 amino acids. Germline loops: CDR1 WNHNN, CDR2 SYGVQD (reference sequence). CDR3 loop: CASSEFPSGSYNEQFF. DNA of the CDR3: TGCGCCAGCAGTGAGTTCCCTAGTGGGTCATACAATGAGCAGTTCTTC.

This chain links TRBV4-3 with TRBJ1-5, with unresolved D. Between the trimmed V and J ends, which lost 10 bases and 2 bases, there was a span of 18 bases. The CDR3 extends over 15 amino acids. CDR1 is LGHNA, CDR2 YSLEER, per germline. The CDR3 sequence is CATLVRHNGNQPQHF. The CDR3 DNA sequence: TGCGCCACCCTTGTGCGGCACAATGGCAATCAGCCCCAGCATTTT.

There are a few counts of this clone. The chain carries TRBV29-1 and TRBJ1-3; D might be TRBD1 (6 bases). The germline V and J ends were trimmed by 7 bases and 4 bases, with 17 bases remaining between them. The germline gives CDR1 SQVTM, CDR2 ANQGSEA. This CDR3 region has 14 residues. The CDR3 loop is CSGLDSSVGNTIYF. CDR3 DNA sequence: TGCAGCGGGCTGGACAGCTCAGTCGGAAACACCATATATTTT.

On this clone: Other DNA sequences in this specimen translate into the identical CDR3. The genes are TRBV19 and TRBJ1-5; tentatively, D is TRBD1 (5 bases). In germline, CDR1 is LNHDA, CDR2 SQIVND (reference sequence). CDR3 length: 15 residues. V was cut by 5 bases and J by 0 bases, with 11 bases left in between. For the CDR3, the DNA is TGTGCCAGTAGTTGGGGGGTGCGTAGCAATCAGCCCCAGCATTTT. This translates into CASSWGVRSNQPQHF.

V gene TRBV18 combines with J gene TRBJ1-5; tentatively, D is TRBD1 (5 bases). Germline V gives CDR1 KGHSH, CDR2 LQKENI. V was clipped by 4 bases and J by 1 base, with 11 bases between them. CDR3 size: 15 residues. CDR3 DNA sequence: TGTGCCAGCTCACTTTCTGGGGCCAGCAATCAGCCCCAGCATTTT. Protein sequence: CASSLSGASNQPQHF.

The chain couples TRBV5-4 to TRBJ2-7; TRBD1 agrees at 8 bases. The CDR3 runs to 16 residues. From germline, CDR1 is SGHNT and CDR2 YYREEE (reference sequence). V lost 4 bases to trimming and J lost 5 bases; unmatched junction nucleotides: 14. The CDR3, as DNA: TGTGCCAGCAGCGGGGTATACCAGGGGGCTCGGAACGAGCAGTACTTC. It encodes CASSGVYQGARNEQYF.

The V call is TRBV6-2 or TRBV6-3, the J call TRBJ1-2; 7 bases line up with TRBD1. V dropped 4 bases and J dropped 4; count of bases not matched to a gene: 6. CDR1 and CDR2 from the germline V gene are MNHEY and SVGEGT. The CDR3 is 14 amino acids. CDR3 bases: TGTGCCAGCAGTTTAGACAGGGTCGGCTATGGCTACACCTTC. Encoded protein: CASSLDRVGYGYTF.

The chain joins TRBV18 to TRBJ1-2; possibly TRBD1 for D (6 bases). Trimming pared 3 bases from V and 4 bases from J, leaving 21 bases between. Germline CDR1 reads KGHSH; CDR2 reads LQKENI. CDR3 length: 17 amino acids. CDR3 coding DNA: TGTGCCAGCTCACCTACCGCCCCAGGGGTAACGACCTATGGCTACACCTTC. This sequence encodes CASSPTAPGVTTYGYTF.

The rearrangement links TRBV30 to TRBJ2-2, with TRBD1 matching 7 bases. The J segment lost 4 bases and the V segment lost 4 bases, leaving 12 bases of the junction unmatched. The CDR3 sequence is 16 residues long. The V gene's germline CDR1 is GTSNPN and CDR2 SVGIG (reference sequence). The CDR3 coding sequence is TGTGCCTGGACACCCAGGGGGTATTTGAGCACCGGGGAGCTGTTTTTT. As protein: CAWTPRGYLSTGELFF.

The chain joins TRBV30 to TRBJ1-2; 7 bases are a match to TRBD1. There are 13 residues in the CDR3. Germline values: CDR1 GTSNPN, CDR2 SVGIG (reference sequence). The junction had 8 bases not matched to a gene; V was cut back by 2 bases and J by 8 bases. CDR3 sequence reads: CAWSLRGVGGYTF. The CDR3 DNA is TGTGCCTGGAGTCTCAGGGGGGTAGGAGGCTACACCTTC.

This chain uses TRBV5-1 with TRBJ1-5, with TRBD1 matching 8 bases. Germline values: CDR1 SGHRS, CDR2 YFSETQ. The ends lost 4 bases at V and 5 bases at J; junction bases unmatched: 8. This CDR3 is built from 15 residues. CDR3 residues: CASSPGQGTHQPQHF. For the CDR3, the DNA is TGCGCCAGCAGCCCCGGACAGGGAACGCATCAGCCCCAGCATTTT.

The rearrangement joins TRBV19 to TRBJ1-1, with 7 nucleotides matching TRBD1. The CDR3 is made up of 13 amino acids. The J segment lost 8 bases and the V segment lost 6 bases, leaving 9 bases of the junction unmatched. Germline V gives CDR1 LNHDA, CDR2 SQIVND (reference sequence). As DNA, the CDR3 is TGTGCCAGTAGGGGACAGAGTGAGCTCGAAGCTTTCTTT. It encodes CASRGQSELEAFF.

The DNA for the CDR3 is TGCGCCAGCAGCGTTGACAGGGGGGCTGAAGCTTTCTTT. Its translation is CASSVDRGAEAFF. The chain is built from TRBV5-1 and TRBJ1-1; TRBD1 matches 9 bases. Germline V gene sequence: CDR1 SGHRS, CDR2 YFSETQ. The V segment lost 4 bases and the J segment 6 bases; nucleotides outside the gene matches: 4. The CDR3 length is 13 residues.